Listed below are T cell receptor beta chains from one sample, sequenced in a study of T cells after yellow fever vaccination. TCRdb fed the 5' RACE reads into MiXCR, producing one record per CDR3 protein. This sample has hundreds of thousands of distinct CDR3 sequences, with about 12% found just once. The sequencing used PBMCs, collected on the day of the yellow fever booster vaccination. Receptor source: a man aged 30 to 39 who received the YFV17D yellow fever vaccine. Both conserved end residues are part of each CDR3. Each record gives: V gene, D gene, clone size, J gene, CDR3 protein, CDR3 DNA. A D gene is named only where the DNA matches it firmly. Size tells how often a clone was seen (once, few, many) or the class of an expanded clone, and some rows leave it out.

V: TRBV7-9
D: .
size: few
J: TRBJ2-1
CDR3: CASSRLERYNEQFF
DNA: TGTGCCAGCAGCCGACTAGAGAGGTACAATGAGCAGTTCTTC

V: TRBV20-1
D: .
size: once
J: TRBJ2-7
CDR3: CSARGRILRVQYF
DNA: TGCAGTGCTAGAGGAAGGATCCTACGGGTGCAGTACTTC

V: TRBV3-1
D: TRBD1
size: few
J: TRBJ1-2
CDR3: CASSPIERGLGYTF
DNA: TGTGCCAGCAGCCCCATAGAAAGGGGGCTTGGCTACACCTTC

V: TRBV7-2
D: TRBD1
size: .
J: TRBJ1-3
CDR3: CASTRLRQGTGNTIYF
DNA: TGTGCCAGCACCCGCCTCCGACAGGGGACGGGAAACACCATATATTTT

V: TRBV2
D: TRBD2
size: .
J: TRBJ2-1
CDR3: CASRFMAGDEQFF
DNA: TGTGCCAGCAGATTTATGGCGGGAGATGAGCAGTTCTTC

V: TRBV2
D: TRBD2
size: .
J: TRBJ2-1
CDR3: CATRGSGSYNEQFF
DNA: TGTGCCACTCGGGGTAGCGGGAGCTACAATGAGCAGTTCTTC

V: TRBV7-9
D: .
size: few
J: TRBJ2-2
CDR3: CASSLDSFTGELFF
DNA: TGTGCCAGCAGCTTAGACAGTTTCACCGGGGAGCTGTTTTTT

V: TRBV5-6
D: TRBD2
size: .
J: TRBJ2-5
CDR3: CASSPVGPGRETQYF
DNA: TGTGCCAGCAGCCCGGTAGGTCCCGGGAGGGAGACCCAGTACTTC

V: TRBV7-2
D: TRBD2
size: .
J: TRBJ2-3
CDR3: CASSPAGGPDTQYF
DNA: TGTGCCAGCAGCCCCGCGGGGGGGCCAGATACGCAGTATTTT

V: TRBV12-3/TRBV12-4
D: TRBD2
size: many
J: TRBJ2-1
CDR3: CASSFGMTSGNPGQFF
DNA: TGTGCCAGCAGTTTCGGGATGACTAGCGGGAACCCTGGGCAGTTCTTC

V: TRBV14
D: TRBD2
size: few
J: TRBJ2-7
CDR3: CASSQDPGGGSYEQYF
DNA: TGTGCCAGCAGCCAAGATCCCGGCGGGGGCTCCTACGAGCAGTACTTC

V: TRBV5-1
D: .
size: few
J: TRBJ2-1
CDR3: CASSFQSPILSEQFF
DNA: TGCGCCAGCAGCTTCCAGTCCCCTATCCTTTCAGAGCAGTTCTTC

V: TRBV23-1
D: TRBD2
size: .
J: TRBJ2-1
CDR3: CASIRTSGYNEQFF
DNA: TGCGCCAGCATCCGGACTAGCGGTTACAATGAGCAGTTCTTC

V: TRBV6-5
D: TRBD1
size: few
J: TRBJ2-4
CDR3: CASSLSTGEIKNIQYF
DNA: TGTGCCAGCAGTTTATCTACAGGGGAAATTAAAAACATTCAGTACTTC

V: TRBV5-1
D: .
size: few
J: TRBJ1-2
CDR3: CASSLSENYGYTF
DNA: TGCGCCAGCAGCTTGTCAGAGAACTATGGCTACACCTTC

V: TRBV12-3/TRBV12-4
D: TRBD2
size: few
J: TRBJ2-6
CDR3: CASSFSGRPGANVLTF
DNA: TGTGCAAGCAGTTTTAGCGGGAGGCCTGGGGCCAACGTCCTGACTTTC

V: TRBV27
D: .
size: few
J: TRBJ2-1
CDR3: CASSLSGRPPRNEQFF
DNA: TGTGCCAGCAGTTTATCGGGACGTCCTCCGCGCAATGAGCAGTTCTTC

V: TRBV27
D: .
size: .
J: TRBJ2-7
CDR3: CASSTTGIGSYEQYF
DNA: TGTGCCAGCAGTACTACAGGGATAGGGTCCTACGAGCAGTACTTC

V: TRBV5-5
D: TRBD2
size: few
J: TRBJ2-5
CDR3: CASSPTSGVETQYF
DNA: TGTGCCAGCAGCCCGACTAGCGGAGTGGAGACCCAGTACTTC

V: TRBV9
D: .
size: .
J: TRBJ1-1
CDR3: CASSAYRDETEAFF
DNA: TGTGCCAGCAGCGCCTACAGGGATGAAACTGAAGCTTTCTTT

V: TRBV7-6
D: TRBD2
size: many
J: TRBJ2-1
CDR3: CASSLTGYSGLADNEQFF
DNA: TGTGCCAGCAGCTTAACCGGTTACTCGGGACTAGCCGACAATGAGCAGTTCTTC

V: TRBV11-2
D: TRBD2
size: .
J: TRBJ2-3
CDR3: CASSLGTSGSWGRGTDTQYF
DNA: TGTGCCAGCAGCTTAGGGACTAGCGGGAGTTGGGGGAGGGGCACAGATACGCAGTATTTT

V: TRBV19
D: .
size: .
J: TRBJ2-2
CDR3: CASRPREVGTGELFF
DNA: TGTGCCAGTAGGCCCAGGGAGGTTGGCACCGGGGAGCTGTTTTTT

V: TRBV7-2
D: TRBD1
size: few
J: TRBJ2-5
CDR3: CASSKRDSRETQYF
DNA: TGTGCCAGCAGCAAACGGGACAGTCGAGAGACCCAGTACTTC

V: TRBV7-2
D: TRBD2
size: .
J: TRBJ2-5
CDR3: CASSPTGGLGLETQYF
DNA: TGTGCCAGCAGCCCCACCGGGGGGTTAGGATTAGAGACCCAGTACTTC

V: TRBV20-1
D: TRBD1
size: few
J: TRBJ1-5
CDR3: CSAREGQGTNQPQHF
DNA: TGCAGTGCTAGAGAAGGACAGGGGACAAATCAGCCCCAGCATTTT

V: TRBV20-1
D: .
size: few
J: TRBJ2-7
CDR3: CSASRREARYEQYF
DNA: TGCAGTGCTAGCCGGAGAGAGGCCCGCTACGAGCAGTACTTC

V: TRBV12-3/TRBV12-4
D: TRBD2
size: .
J: TRBJ2-7
CDR3: CASSLSGMASYEQYF
DNA: TGTGCCAGCAGCCTTAGCGGGATGGCCTCCTACGAGCAGTACTTC

V: TRBV30
D: .
size: few
J: TRBJ2-1
CDR3: CARRDKVVFF
DNA: TGTGCCAGGAGAGACAAGGTGGTGTTCTTC

V: TRBV18
D: .
size: many
J: TRBJ1-5
CDR3: CASSPPGSNQPQHF
DNA: TGTGCCAGCTCACCCCCGGGAAGCAATCAGCCCCAGCATTTT

V: TRBV5-1
D: .
size: .
J: TRBJ1-1
CDR3: CASSLGSREATEAFF
DNA: TGCGCCAGCAGCTTGGGCTCCAGGGAGGCCACTGAAGCTTTCTTT

V: TRBV5-1
D: .
size: many
J: TRBJ2-7
CDR3: CASSHSPGRYEQYF
DNA: TGCGCCAGCAGCCATTCCCCAGGTCGGTACGAGCAGTACTTC

V: TRBV20-1
D: .
size: .
J: TRBJ2-7
CDR3: CSASSDLYEQYF
DNA: TGCAGTGCTAGCTCGGATCTTTACGAGCAGTACTTC

V: TRBV5-4
D: TRBD2
size: .
J: TRBJ2-5
CDR3: CASSLGIAGVQETQYF
DNA: TGTGCCAGCAGCTTGGGAATCGCGGGAGTCCAAGAGACCCAGTACTTC

V: TRBV11-1
D: TRBD2
size: .
J: TRBJ2-1
CDR3: CASSLPPGLANVYNEQFF
DNA: TGTGCCAGCAGCTTGCCTCCGGGACTAGCGAACGTTTACAATGAGCAGTTCTTC

V: TRBV7-9
D: .
size: .
J: TRBJ2-1
CDR3: CASSLGWRYNEQFF
DNA: TGTGCCAGCAGCTTGGGGTGGCGGTACAATGAGCAGTTCTTC

V: TRBV29-1
D: .
size: few
J: TRBJ1-2
CDR3: CSVDGHSNYGYTF
DNA: TGCAGCGTTGACGGACATAGTAACTATGGCTACACCTTC

V: TRBV7-8
D: .
size: .
J: TRBJ2-1
CDR3: CASSSGPGVEQFF
DNA: TGTGCCAGCAGCTCAGGGCCTGGGGTAGAGCAGTTCTTC

V: TRBV5-6
D: .
size: few
J: TRBJ2-2
CDR3: CASSLVARETGELFF
DNA: TGTGCCAGCAGCTTGGTGGCCAGGGAAACCGGGGAGCTGTTTTTT

V: TRBV5-6
D: .
size: .
J: TRBJ2-1
CDR3: CASSSEGINEQFF
DNA: TGTGCCAGCAGCTCAGAGGGAATCAATGAGCAGTTCTTC